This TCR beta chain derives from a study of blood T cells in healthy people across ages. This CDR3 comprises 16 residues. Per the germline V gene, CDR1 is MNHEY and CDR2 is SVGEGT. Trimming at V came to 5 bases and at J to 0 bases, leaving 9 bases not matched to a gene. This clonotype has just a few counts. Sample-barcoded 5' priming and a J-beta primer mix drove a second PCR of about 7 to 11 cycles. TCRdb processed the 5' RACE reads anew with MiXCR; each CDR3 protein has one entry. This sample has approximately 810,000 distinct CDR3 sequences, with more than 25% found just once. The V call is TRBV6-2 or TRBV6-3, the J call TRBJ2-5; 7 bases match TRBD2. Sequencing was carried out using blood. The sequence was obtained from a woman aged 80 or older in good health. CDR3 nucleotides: TGTGCCAGCAGTCGCGACGCTGGGACTAACCAAGAGACCCAGTACTTC. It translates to CASSRDAGTNQETQYF.